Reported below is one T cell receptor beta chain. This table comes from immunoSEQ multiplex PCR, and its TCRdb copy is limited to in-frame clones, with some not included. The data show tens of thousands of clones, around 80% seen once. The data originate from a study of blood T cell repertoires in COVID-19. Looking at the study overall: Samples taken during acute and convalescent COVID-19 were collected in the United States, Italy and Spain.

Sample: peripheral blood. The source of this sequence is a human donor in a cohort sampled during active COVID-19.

The CDR3 DNA reads TGTGCCAGCAGCCCGGCCCAGGGGCGAGAGTTGATTAACCCCGCGAACACCGGGGAGCTGTTTTTT. Translating gives CASSPAQGRELINPANTGELFF. V gene TRBV7-3 combines with J gene TRBJ2-2; weak D call: TRBD1 (6 bases). Trimming pared 5 bases from V and 0 bases from J, leaving 31 bases between. Germline V lookup: CDR1 SGHTA, CDR2 FQGTGA. The CDR3 is made up of 22 amino acids.